This T cell receptor (beta chain) was identified during a study of blood T cells in healthy people across ages. Primers used in a second PCR of about 7 to 12 cycles were a sample-barcoded 5' primer and a J-beta primer mix. Samples each returned at least 2.5 million CDR3-containing paired-end reads. TCRdb passed the 5' RACE reads through MiXCR, listing each CDR3 protein once. In the table there are roughly 800,000 distinct CDR3 sequences, roughly 40% of which are singletons. CDR1 is SGDLS, CDR2 YYNGEE, per germline. This CDR3 comprises 15 residues. V gave up 0 bases and J gave up 6 bases, with 15 bases separating them. Study results and limitations: When set beside aged donors, long-lived donors presented more naive CD4+ cells and higher diversity. With naive T cell percentage, TCR beta diversity showed a strong correlation.

Points on this clonotype: Its matching antigen is unknown.

This sequence originates from a man between 18 and 29 years old in good health. Source material: blood. This rearrangement joins TRBV9 to TRBJ1-1, with unresolved D. Here the CDR3 DNA reads TGTGCCAGCAGCGTAGAGGGCAGGTCAGGCGCTGAAGCTTTCTTT. Protein sequence: CASSVEGRSGAEAFF.